This T cell receptor (beta chain) derives from a study of blood T cell repertoires in COVID-19. Turning to the study itself: The cDNA or gDNA used as material had been derived from T cells, B-cell-depleted T cells, or PBMCs.

Seattle patients were enrolled during active infection and followed longitudinally. V lost 7 bases to trimming and J lost 3 bases, with 12 bases between them. CDR1 and CDR2 from the germline V gene are SNHLY and FYNNEI. This CDR3 spans 14 amino acids. Study processing details: Nucleated cell number was recorded as an estimate derived from reference gene primer amplification. Clones were read by immunoSEQ multiplex PCR, and TCRdb kept only the in-frame ones, dropping some. V and J calls and clone size are copied from that table; D and trimming were computed from the DNA. Among roughly 200,000 clones listed, about 85% were seen once. This clone was detected a few times.

The receptor's source is a person aged 70 to 85 with COVID-19, enrolled during active disease. The sequencing sample was made of peripheral blood. This chain uses TRBV2 with TRBJ2-2; TRBD2 is a possible D gene (6 bases). This chain's CDR3 is CASNGREDTGELFF. The CDR3 DNA reads as TGTGCCAGCAACGGCAGGGAGGACACCGGGGAGCTGTTTTTT.